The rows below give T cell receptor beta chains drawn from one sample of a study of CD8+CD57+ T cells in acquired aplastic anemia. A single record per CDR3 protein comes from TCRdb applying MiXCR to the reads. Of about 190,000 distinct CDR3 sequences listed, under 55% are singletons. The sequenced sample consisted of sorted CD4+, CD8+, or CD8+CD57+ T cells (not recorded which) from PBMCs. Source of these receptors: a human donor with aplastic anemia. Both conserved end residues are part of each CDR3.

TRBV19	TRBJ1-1	CASSFGGMNTEAFF
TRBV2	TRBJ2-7	CASSEWDTSSYEQYF
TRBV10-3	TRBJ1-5	CATRTGQEPQHF
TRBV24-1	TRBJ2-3	CATAPDRDPTDTQYF
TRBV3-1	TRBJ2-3	CASSQVPYRGDTRYF
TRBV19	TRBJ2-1	CASSIVRGRLRHEQFF
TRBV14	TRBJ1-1	CASSQVPQRPFF
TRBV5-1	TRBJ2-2	CASSPNRRTNTGELFF
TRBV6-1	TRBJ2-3	CASKGGYRITDTQYF
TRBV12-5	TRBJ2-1	CASGLGGSRYEQFF
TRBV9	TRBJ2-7	CASSVDPEPYEQYF
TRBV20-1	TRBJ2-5	CSAKGLAETQYF